The clone carrying this TCR beta chain was seen a few times. Its antigen remains unidentified. The data derive from a study of graft-versus-host responses after intestinal transplantation. On the study more broadly: After anti-thymocyte globulin induction, recipients took tacrolimus and steroids for 2 to 3 years.

Generated by immunoSEQ multiplex PCR, the TCRdb table keeps only in-frame clones and is missing some. Altogether 10,000 to 15,000 clones are present, 84% being singletons, with the ten largest covering over 8.5%. Study-wide points: When patients had graft-donor T cell macrochimerism, their allografts held high graft-versus-host to host-versus-graft clonal ratios. GvH clones were found in recipient marrow; some appeared first in ileum or blood. There was an association between peak levels of circulating GvH clones and early post-transplant HvG declines.

The germline V and J ends were trimmed by 4 bases and 0 bases, with 6 bases remaining between them. Germline assignment: CDR1 LNHDA and CDR2 SQIVND (reference sequence). This CDR3 comprises 14 residues. The receptor comes from a human patient who received an intestinal transplant, so some T cells may come from the graft donor. This sequence joins TRBV19 and TRBJ1-4, with a weak D call TRBD1 (6 bases). The material sequenced was PBMCs, taken approximately 320 days after intestinal transplant. CDR3 in DNA: TGTGCCAGTAGTAGGACAGCAACTAATGAAAAACTGTTTTTT. This gives the protein CASSRTATNEKLFF.